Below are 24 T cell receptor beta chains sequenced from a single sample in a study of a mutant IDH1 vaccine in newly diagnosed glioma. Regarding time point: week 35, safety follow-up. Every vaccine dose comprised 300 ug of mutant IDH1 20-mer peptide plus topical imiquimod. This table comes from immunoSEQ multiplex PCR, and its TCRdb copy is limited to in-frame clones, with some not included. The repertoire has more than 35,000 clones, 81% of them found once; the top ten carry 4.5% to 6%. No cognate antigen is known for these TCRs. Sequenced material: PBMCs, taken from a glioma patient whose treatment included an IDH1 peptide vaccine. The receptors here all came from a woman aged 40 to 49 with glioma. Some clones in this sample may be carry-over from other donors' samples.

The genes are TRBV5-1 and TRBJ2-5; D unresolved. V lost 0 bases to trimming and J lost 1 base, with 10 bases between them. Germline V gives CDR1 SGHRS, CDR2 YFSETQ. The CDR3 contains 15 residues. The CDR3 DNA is TGCGCCAGCAGCTTGGAGCTCAGCGTCCAAGAGACCCAGTACTTC. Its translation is CASSLELSVQETQYF.

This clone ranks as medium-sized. CDR3 sequence (DNA): TGTGCCAGCAGTTGGGACAGGTGGAACACTGAAGCTTTCTTT. Translating gives CASSWDRWNTEAFF. The V and J genes are TRBV7-2 and TRBJ1-1, with 8 positions matching TRBD1. CDR1 and CDR2 from the germline V gene are SGHTA and FQGNSA. V shed 6 bases, J shed 1 base, and the junction held 4 bases outside the gene matches. This CDR3 spans 14 amino acids.

CDR3 residues: CASIPTGRTEAFF. CDR3 sequence (DNA): TGTGCCAGTATCCCGACAGGGCGAACTGAAGCTTTCTTT. The chain carries TRBV19 and TRBJ1-1; TRBD1 matches at 7 bases. This CDR3 spans 13 amino acids. The germline V gene has CDR1 LNHDA and CDR2 SQIVND (reference sequence). With V trimmed by 7 bases and J by 5 bases, 7 bases remained unmatched.

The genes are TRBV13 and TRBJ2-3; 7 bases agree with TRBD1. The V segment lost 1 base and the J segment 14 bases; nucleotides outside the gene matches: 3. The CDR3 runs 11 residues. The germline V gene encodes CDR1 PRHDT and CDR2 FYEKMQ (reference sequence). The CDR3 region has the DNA TGTGCCAGCAGCTTAGAGGACAGGACGTATTTT. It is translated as CASSLEDRTYF.

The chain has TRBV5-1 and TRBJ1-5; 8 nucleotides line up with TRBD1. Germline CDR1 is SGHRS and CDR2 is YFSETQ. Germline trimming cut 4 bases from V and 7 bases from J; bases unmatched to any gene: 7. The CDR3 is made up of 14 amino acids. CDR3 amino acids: CASSPGGSGQPQHF. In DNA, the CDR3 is TGCGCCAGCAGCCCAGGGGGCTCGGGGCAGCCCCAGCATTTT.

The CDR3 here is CATSFHSGDNEQFF. The CDR3 coding sequence is TGTGCCACCAGCTTCCATAGCGGGGACAATGAGCAGTTCTTC. The V and J genes are TRBV15 and TRBJ2-1; 8 bases match TRBD2. The CDR3 has 14 residues. Germline V gene sequence: CDR1 LNHNV, CDR2 YYDKDF (reference sequence). Trimming took 5 bases from V and 5 from J; bases not matched to a gene: 5.

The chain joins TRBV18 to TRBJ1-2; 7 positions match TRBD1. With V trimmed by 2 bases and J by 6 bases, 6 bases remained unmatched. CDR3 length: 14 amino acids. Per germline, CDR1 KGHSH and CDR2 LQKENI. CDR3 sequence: CASSPTEGADGYTF. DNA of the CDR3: TGTGCCAGCTCACCAACGGAGGGGGCGGATGGCTACACCTTC.

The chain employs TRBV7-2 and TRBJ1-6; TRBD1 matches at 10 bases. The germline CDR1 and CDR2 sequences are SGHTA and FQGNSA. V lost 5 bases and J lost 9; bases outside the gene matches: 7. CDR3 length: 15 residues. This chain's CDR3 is CASSPTGTGVSPLHF. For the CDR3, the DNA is TGTGCCAGCAGCCCAACCGGGACAGGGGTTTCACCCCTCCACTTT.

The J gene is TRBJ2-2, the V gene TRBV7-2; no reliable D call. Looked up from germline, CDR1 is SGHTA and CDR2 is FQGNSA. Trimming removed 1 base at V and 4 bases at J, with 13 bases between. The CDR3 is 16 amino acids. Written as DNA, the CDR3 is TGTGCCAGCAGCTTAGTGGCAGGCCTTTCCACCGGGGAGCTGTTTTTT. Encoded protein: CASSLVAGLSTGELFF.

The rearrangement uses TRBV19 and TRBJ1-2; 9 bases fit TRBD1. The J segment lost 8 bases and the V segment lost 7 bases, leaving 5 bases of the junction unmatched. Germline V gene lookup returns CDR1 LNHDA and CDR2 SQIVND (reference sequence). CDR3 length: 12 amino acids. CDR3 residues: CASNTGGNGYTF. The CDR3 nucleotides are TGTGCCAGTAATACAGGGGGCAACGGCTACACCTTC. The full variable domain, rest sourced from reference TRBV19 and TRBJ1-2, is DGGITQSPKYLFRKEGQNVTLSCEQNLNHDAMYWYRQDPGQGLRLIYYSQIVNDFQKGDIAEGYSVSREKKESFPLTVTSAQKNPTAFYLCASNTGGNGYTFGSGTRLTVV.

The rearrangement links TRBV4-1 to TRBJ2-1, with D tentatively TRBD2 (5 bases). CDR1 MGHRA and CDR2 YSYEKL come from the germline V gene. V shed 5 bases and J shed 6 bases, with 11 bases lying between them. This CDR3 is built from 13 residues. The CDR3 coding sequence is TGCGCCAGCAGCACGGGTGGGAGCAATGAGCAGTTCTTC. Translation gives CASSTGGSNEQFF.

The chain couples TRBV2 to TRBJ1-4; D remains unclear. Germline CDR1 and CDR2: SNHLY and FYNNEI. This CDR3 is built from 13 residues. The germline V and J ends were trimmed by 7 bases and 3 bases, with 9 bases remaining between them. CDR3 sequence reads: CASKKGANEKLFF. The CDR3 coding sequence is TGTGCCAGCAAGAAGGGAGCTAATGAAAAACTGTTTTTT. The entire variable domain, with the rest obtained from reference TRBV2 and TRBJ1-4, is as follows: EPEVTQTPSHQVTQMGQEVILRCVPISNHLYFYWYRQILGQKVEFLVSFYNNEISEKSEIFDDQFSVERPDGSNFTLKIRSTKLEDSAMYFCASKKGANEKLFFGSGTQLSVL.

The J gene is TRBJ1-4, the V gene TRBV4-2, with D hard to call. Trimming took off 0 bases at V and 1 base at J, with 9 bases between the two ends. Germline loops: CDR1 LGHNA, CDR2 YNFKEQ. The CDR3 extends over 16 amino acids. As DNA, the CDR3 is TGTGCCAGCAGCCAAGAAGGACGGCTAACTAATGAAAAACTGTTTTTT. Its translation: CASSQEGRLTNEKLFF.

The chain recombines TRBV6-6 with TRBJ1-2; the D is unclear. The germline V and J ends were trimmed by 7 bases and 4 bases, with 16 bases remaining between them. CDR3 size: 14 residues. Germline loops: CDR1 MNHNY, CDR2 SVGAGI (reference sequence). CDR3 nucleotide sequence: TGTGCCAGCATTAAGTCGGGGAATACCTATGGCTACACCTTC. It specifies CASIKSGNTYGYTF.

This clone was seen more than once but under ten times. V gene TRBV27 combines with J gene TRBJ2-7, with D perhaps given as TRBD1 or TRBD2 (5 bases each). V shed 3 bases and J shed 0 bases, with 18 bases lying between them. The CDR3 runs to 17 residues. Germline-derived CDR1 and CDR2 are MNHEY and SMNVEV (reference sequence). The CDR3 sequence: CASSFFGRAGSSYEQYF. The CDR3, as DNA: TGTGCCAGCAGTTTCTTCGGACGGGCAGGGAGCTCCTACGAGCAGTACTTC.

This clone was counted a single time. In nucleotides, the CDR3 is TGTGCCAGCAGTTGGGGGCGAGGAAGGGAGCTGTTTTTT. The encoded protein is CASSWGRGRELFF. The chain couples TRBV6-5 to TRBJ2-2, with D maybe TRBD1 (6 bases). V was shortened by 4 bases and J by 9 bases, with 12 bases between the two germline ends. CDR1 is MNHEY, CDR2 SVGAGI, per germline. The CDR3 is 13 residues long.

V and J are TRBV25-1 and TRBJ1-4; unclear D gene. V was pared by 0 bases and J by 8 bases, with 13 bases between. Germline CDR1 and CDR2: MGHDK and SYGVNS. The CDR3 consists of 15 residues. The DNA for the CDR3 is TGTGCCAGCAGTGAATACCCCCATGGGTCGGAAAAACTGTTTTTT. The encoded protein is CASSEYPHGSEKLFF. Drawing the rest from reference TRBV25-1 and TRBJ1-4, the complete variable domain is EADIYQTPRYLVIGTGKKITLECSQTMGHDKMYWYQQDPGMELHLIHYSYGVNSTEKGDLSSESTVSRIRTEHFPLTLESARPSHTSQYLCASSEYPHGSEKLFFGSGTQLSVL.

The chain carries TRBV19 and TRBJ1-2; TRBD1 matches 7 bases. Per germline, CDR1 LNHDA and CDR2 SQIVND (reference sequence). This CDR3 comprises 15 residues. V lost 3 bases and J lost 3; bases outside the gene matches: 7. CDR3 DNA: TGTGCCAGTAGTATTTCGCCTCAGGGGGACTATGGCTACACCTTC. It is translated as CASSISPQGDYGYTF.

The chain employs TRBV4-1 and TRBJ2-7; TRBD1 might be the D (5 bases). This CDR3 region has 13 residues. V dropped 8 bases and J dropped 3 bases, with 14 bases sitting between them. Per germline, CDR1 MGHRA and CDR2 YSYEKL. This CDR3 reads CASGLAGNYEQYF. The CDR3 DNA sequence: TGCGCCAGCGGGTTGGCAGGGAACTACGAGCAGTACTTC.

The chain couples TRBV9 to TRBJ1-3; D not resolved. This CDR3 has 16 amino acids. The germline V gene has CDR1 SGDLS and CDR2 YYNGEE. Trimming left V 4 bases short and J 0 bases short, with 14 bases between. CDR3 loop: CASSPNTVRSGNTIYF. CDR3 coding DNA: TGTGCCAGCAGCCCGAATACAGTCCGCTCTGGAAACACCATATATTTT.

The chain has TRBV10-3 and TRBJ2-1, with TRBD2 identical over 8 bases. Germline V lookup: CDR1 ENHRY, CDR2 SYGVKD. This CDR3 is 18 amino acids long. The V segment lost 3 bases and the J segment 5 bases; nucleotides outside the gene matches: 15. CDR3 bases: TGTGCCATCAGTGACCCTGCGTCTCGGGGGGGGTTACACAATGAGCAGTTCTTC. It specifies CAISDPASRGGLHNEQFF.

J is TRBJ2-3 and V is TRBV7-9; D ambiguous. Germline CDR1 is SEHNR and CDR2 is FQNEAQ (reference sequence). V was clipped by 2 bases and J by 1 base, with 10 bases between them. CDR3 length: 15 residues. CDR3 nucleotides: TGTGCCAGCAGCTTATCGTGGTCAGGCACAGATACGCAGTATTTT. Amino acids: CASSLSWSGTDTQYF.

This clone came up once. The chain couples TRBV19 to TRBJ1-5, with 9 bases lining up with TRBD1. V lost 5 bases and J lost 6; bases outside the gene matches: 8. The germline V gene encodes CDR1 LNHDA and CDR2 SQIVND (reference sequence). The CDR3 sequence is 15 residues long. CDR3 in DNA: TGTGCCAGTAGTCGCCGGGACAGGGCTCGTCAGCCCCAGCATTTT. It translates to CASSRRDRARQPQHF. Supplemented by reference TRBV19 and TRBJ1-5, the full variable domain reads DGGITQSPKYLFRKEGQNVTLSCEQNLNHDAMYWYRQDPGQGLRLIYYSQIVNDFQKGDIAEGYSVSREKKESFPLTVTSAQKNPTAFYLCASSRRDRARQPQHFGDGTRLSIL.

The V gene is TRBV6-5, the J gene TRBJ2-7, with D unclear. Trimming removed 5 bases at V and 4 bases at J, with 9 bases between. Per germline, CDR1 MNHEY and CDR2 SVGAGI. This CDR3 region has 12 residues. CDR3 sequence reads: CASSTDSYEQYF. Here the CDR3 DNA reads TGTGCCAGCAGTACAGACTCGTACGAGCAGTACTTC.